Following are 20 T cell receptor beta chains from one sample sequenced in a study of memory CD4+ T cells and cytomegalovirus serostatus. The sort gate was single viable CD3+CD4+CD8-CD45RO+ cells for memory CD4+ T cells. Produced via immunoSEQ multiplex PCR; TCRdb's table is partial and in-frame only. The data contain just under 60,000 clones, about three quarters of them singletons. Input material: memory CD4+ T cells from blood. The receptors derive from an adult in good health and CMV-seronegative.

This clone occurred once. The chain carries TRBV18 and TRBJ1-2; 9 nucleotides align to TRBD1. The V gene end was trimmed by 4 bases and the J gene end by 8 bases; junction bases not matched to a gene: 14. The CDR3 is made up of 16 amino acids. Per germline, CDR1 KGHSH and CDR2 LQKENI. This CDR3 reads CASSRESGTGTNGYTF. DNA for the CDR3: TGTGCCAGCTCACGAGAATCCGGGACAGGGACTAACGGCTACACCTTC.

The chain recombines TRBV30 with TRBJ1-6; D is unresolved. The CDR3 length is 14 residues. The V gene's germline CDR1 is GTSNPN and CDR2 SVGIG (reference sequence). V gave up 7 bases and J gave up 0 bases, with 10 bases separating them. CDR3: CASTYGSYNSPLHF. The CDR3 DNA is TGTGCCTCAACCTACGGCTCCTATAATTCACCCCTCCACTTT. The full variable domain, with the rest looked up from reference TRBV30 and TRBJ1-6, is SQTIHQWPATLVQPVGSPLSLECTVEGTSNPNLYWYRQAAGRGLQLLFYSVGIGQISSEVPQNLSASRPQDRQFILSSKKLLLSDSGFYLCASTYGSYNSPLHFGNGTRLTVT.

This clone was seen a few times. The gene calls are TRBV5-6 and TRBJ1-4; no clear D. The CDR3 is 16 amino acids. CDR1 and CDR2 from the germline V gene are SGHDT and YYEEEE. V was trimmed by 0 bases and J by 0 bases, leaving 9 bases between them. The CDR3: CASSLGAQATNEKLFF. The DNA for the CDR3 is TGTGCCAGCAGCTTGGGTGCCCAAGCAACTAATGAAAAACTGTTTTTT.

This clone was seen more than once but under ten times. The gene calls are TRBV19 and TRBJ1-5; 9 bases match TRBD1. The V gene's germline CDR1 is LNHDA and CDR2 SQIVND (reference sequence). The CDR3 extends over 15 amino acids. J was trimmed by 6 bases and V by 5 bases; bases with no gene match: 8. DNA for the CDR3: TGTGCCAGTAGTGCCGGGACAGGGAAGTCTCAGCCCCAGCATTTT. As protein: CASSAGTGKSQPQHF.

The CDR3 nucleotides read TGTGCCTGGAATAGGGCAGGGACATCTTACGAGCAGTACTTC. Protein sequence: CAWNRAGTSYEQYF. The J gene is TRBJ2-7, the V gene TRBV30; tentative D call: TRBD1 (6 bases). Germline V gene lookup returns CDR1 GTSNPN and CDR2 SVGIG (reference sequence). The CDR3 is 14 residues long. V was cut by 4 bases and J by 4 bases, with 17 bases left in between.

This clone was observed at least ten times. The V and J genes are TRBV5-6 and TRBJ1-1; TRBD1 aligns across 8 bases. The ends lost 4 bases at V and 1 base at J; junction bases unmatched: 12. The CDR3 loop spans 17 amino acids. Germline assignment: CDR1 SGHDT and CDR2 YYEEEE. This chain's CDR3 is CASSRVEAGTGNTEAFF. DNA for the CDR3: TGTGCCAGCAGCCGTGTGGAGGCCGGGACAGGGAACACTGAAGCTTTCTTT.

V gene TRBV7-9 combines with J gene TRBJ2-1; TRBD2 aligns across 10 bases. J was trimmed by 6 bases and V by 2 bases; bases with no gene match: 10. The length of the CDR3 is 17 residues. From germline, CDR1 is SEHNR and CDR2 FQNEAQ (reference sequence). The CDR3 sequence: CASSLRSSGSGANEQFF. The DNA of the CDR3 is TGTGCCAGCAGCTTAAGGTCTAGCGGGAGCGGGGCCAATGAGCAGTTCTTC.

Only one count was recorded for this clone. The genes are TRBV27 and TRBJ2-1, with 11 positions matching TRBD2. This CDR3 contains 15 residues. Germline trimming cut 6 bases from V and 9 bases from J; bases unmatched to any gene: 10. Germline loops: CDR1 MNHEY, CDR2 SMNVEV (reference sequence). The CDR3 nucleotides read TGTGCCAGCAGGGTACTAGCGGGAGAAGGAGGTGAGCAGTTCTTC. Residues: CASRVLAGEGGEQFF.

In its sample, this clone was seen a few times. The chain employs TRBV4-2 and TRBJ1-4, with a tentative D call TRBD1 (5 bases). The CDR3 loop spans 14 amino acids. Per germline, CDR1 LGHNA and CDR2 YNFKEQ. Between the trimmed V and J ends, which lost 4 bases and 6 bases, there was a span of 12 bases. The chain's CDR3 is CASSLEQGYEKLFF. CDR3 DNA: TGTGCCAGCAGCCTAGAGCAGGGCTATGAAAAACTGTTTTTT.

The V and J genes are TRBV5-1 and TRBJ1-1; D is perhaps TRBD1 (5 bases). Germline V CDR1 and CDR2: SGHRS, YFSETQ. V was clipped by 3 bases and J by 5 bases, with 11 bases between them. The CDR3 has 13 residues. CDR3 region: CASSWAGRTEAFF. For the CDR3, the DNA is TGCGCCAGCAGCTGGGCAGGGAGGACTGAAGCTTTCTTT.

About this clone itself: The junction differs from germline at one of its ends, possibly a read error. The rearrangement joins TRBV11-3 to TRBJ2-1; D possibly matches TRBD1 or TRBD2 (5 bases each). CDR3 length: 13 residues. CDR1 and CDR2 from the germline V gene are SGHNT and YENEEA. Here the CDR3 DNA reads TGTGCCAGCAGCTTAGGAAGGGACCGAGGGTGGATCTTC. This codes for CASSLGRDRGWIF.

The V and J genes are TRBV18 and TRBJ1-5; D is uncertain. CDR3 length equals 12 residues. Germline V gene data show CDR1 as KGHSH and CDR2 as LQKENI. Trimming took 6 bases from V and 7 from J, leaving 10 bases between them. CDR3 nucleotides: TGTGCCAGCTCGACCTCTAGGCAGCCCCAGCATTTT. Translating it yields CASSTSRQPQHF.

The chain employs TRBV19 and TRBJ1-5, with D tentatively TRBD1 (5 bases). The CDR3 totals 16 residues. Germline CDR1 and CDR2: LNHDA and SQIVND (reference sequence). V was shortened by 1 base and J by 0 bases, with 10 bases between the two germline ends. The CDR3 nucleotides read TGTGCCAGTAGTATAGGACAGATCAATAGCAATCAGCCCCAGCATTTT. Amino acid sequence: CASSIGQINSNQPQHF. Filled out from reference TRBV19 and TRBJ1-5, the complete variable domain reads DGGITQSPKYLFRKEGQNVTLSCEQNLNHDAMYWYRQDPGQGLRLIYYSQIVNDFQKGDIAEGYSVSREKKESFPLTVTSAQKNPTAFYLCASSIGQINSNQPQHFGDGTRLSIL.

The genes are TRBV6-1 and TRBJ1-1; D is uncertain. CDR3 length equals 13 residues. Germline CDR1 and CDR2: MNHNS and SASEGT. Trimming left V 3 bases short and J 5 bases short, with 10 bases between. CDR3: CASSDTAGTEAFF. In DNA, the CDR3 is TGTGCCAGCAGTGACACTGCGGGGACTGAAGCTTTCTTT.

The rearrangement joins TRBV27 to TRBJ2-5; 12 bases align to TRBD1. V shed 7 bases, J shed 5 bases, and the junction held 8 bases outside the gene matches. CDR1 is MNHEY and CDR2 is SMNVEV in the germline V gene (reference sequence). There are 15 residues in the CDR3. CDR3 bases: TGTGCCAGCAACTACCGGGACAGGGGGCCGGAGACCCAGTACTTC. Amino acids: CASNYRDRGPETQYF.

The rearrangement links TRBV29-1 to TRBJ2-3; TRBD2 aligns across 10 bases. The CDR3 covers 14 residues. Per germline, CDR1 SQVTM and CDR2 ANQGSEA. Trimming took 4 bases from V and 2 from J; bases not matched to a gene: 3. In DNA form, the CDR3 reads TGCAGCGTTGGGACTAGCGGATTCACAGATACGCAGTATTTT. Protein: CSVGTSGFTDTQYF.

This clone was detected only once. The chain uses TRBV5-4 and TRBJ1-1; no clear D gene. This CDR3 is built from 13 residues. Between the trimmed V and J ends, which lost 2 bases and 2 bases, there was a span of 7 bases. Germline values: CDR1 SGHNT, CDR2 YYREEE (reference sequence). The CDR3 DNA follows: TGTGCCAGCAGCTTACTAACAAACACTGAAGCTTTCTTT. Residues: CASSLLTNTEAFF.

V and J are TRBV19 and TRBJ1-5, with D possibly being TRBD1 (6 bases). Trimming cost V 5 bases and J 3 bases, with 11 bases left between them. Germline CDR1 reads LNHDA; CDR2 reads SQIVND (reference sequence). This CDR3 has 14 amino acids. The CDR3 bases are TGTGCCAGTAGTGACCGGACAGTCAATCAGCCCCAGCATTTT. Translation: CASSDRTVNQPQHF.

CDR3 sequence (DNA): TGTGCCAGCAGAAAGACTAGCGGGAGTATAAATGAGCAGTTCTTC. Translation gives CASRKTSGSINEQFF. The J gene is TRBJ2-1, the V gene TRBV2, with 12 bases that match TRBD2. Germline V gene data show CDR1 as SNHLY and CDR2 as FYNNEI. The length of the CDR3 is 15 residues. The trim removed 6 bases at V and 7 bases at J, leaving 7 bases unmatched. Supplemented by reference TRBV2 and TRBJ2-1, the full variable domain reads EPEVTQTPSHQVTQMGQEVILRCVPISNHLYFYWYRQILGQKVEFLVSFYNNEISEKSEIFDDQFSVERPDGSNFTLKIRSTKLEDSAMYFCASRKTSGSINEQFFGPGTRLTVL.

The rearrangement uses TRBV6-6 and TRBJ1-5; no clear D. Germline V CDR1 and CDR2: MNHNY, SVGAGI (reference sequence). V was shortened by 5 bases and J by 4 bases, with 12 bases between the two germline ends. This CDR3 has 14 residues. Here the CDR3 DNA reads TGTGCCAGCAGTCTACAAATCCAGAATCAGCCCCAGCATTTT. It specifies CASSLQIQNQPQHF.